This T cell receptor (beta chain) was observed in a study of identical twins. Broader study findings: Insertions were fewer in abundant cord blood beta clonotypes, whereas memory repertoires showed none of this pattern.

This clonotype was observed at least ten times. Its matching antigen is unknown. The CDR3 is made up of 14 amino acids. The junction had 6 bases not matched to a gene; V was cut back by 6 bases and J by 3 bases. Per the germline V gene, CDR1 is MNHEY and CDR2 is SVGEGT. A template switching step contributed a universal primer site, while unique molecular identifiers were present in the cDNA. MiXCR was run by TCRdb on the 5' RACE reads, yielding one entry per CDR3 protein. Seen here are 250,000 or so distinct CDR3 sequences, 9.5% to 15% observed once, and the top ten hold roughly 3.7%. This sample also appeared in a second study, on yellow fever vaccine responses in identical twins. Per that study: Each twin's T cell response to the vaccine was reported to look partly convergent and partly personalized.

The sequenced material came from memory (CD45RO+) T cells sorted from blood. This chain links TRBV6-2 or TRBV6-3 with TRBJ2-7; 9 nucleotides match TRBD1. The sequence was collected from a woman aged 18-29 years in good health. The CDR3 region is CASSLGTGNYEQYF. In nucleotides, the CDR3 is TGTGCCAGCAGCCTTGGGACAGGGAACTACGAGCAGTACTTC.